A single sample gave rise to the 13 T cell receptor beta chains below, sequenced in a study of T-cell reconstitution after alpha-beta-depleted transplantation in children. Unique molecular identifiers featured in how the TCRbeta library was prepared. TCRdb re-analysed the PCR reads in MiXCR, keeping a single row per CDR3 protein. The table includes about 400,000 distinct CDR3 sequences, roughly 22% detected once. This specimen consisted of PBMCs from the stem cell graft donor, obtained from the stem cell graft. Receptor source: a human donor who donated a stem cell graft to a child with acute myeloid leukemia.

This clonotype was recorded at least ten times. The chain is built from TRBV12-3 or TRBV12-4 and TRBJ2-1, with 8 bases lining up with TRBD2. There are 18 residues in the CDR3. Trimming removed 3 bases from V and 4 bases from J; junction bases left unmatched: 14. The CDR3 sequence is CASSLRTSGLRSYNEQFF. The CDR3, as DNA: TGTGCCAGCAGTTTGCGTACTAGCGGCCTCCGAAGTTACAATGAGCAGTTCTTC.

This clonotype has more than one count but fewer than ten. V is TRBV12-3 or TRBV12-4 and J is TRBJ2-7, with 7 bases lining up with TRBD1. This CDR3 is 13 amino acids long. J lost 3 bases, V lost 5 bases, and 4 bases had no gene match. CDR3 loop: CASSQGQYYEQYF. The DNA for the CDR3 is TGTGCCAGCAGTCAGGGACAGTACTACGAGCAGTACTTC.

This clonotype was observed a handful of times. The CDR3 DNA sequence: TGTGCCAGCAGTCCAGGGTTCTCCTACGAGCAGTACTTC. Translation gives CASSPGFSYEQYF. The V and J genes are TRBV12-3 or TRBV12-4 and TRBJ2-7; D possibly corresponds to TRBD1 (5 bases). V gave up 5 bases and J gave up 0 bases, with 8 bases separating them. The CDR3 runs to 13 residues.

This chain connects TRBV7-9 to TRBJ2-7; D possibly uses TRBD1 or TRBD2 (5 bases each). Germline V gene lookup returns CDR1 SEHNR and CDR2 FQNEAQ (reference sequence). V lost 3 bases and J lost 6, with 18 bases in between. This CDR3 comprises 15 residues. CDR3 loop: CASSLVEQGALEQYF. Written as DNA, the CDR3 is TGTGCCAGCAGCTTGGTGGAGCAGGGAGCTCTCGAGCAGTACTTC.

This clonotype showed up many times. The chain is built from TRBV12-3 or TRBV12-4 and TRBJ2-3, with 9 positions matching TRBD2. Trimming cost V 5 bases and J 4 bases; bases outside gene matches: 7. The CDR3 contains 15 residues. The CDR3 DNA is TGTGCCAGCAGTCCCGAAGCGGGAGGCTCAGATACGCAGTATTTT. It translates to CASSPEAGGSDTQYF.

This chain joins TRBV7-3 and TRBJ2-3, with D maybe TRBD1 (5 bases). Looked up from germline, CDR1 is SGHTA and CDR2 is FQGTGA. The CDR3 extends over 14 amino acids. The V end lost 5 bases, the J end lost 2 bases, and 11 bases lay between the germline ends. DNA for the CDR3: TGTGCCAGCAGCGCACGGACAAACACAGATACGCAGTATTTT. Its protein product is CASSARTNTDTQYF.

The chain is built from TRBV9 and TRBJ2-1; TRBD2 agrees at 14 bases. CDR1 and CDR2 (germline): SGDLS, YYNGEE. The CDR3 length is 16 residues. Trimming took 0 bases from V and 10 from J; bases not matched to a gene: 6. CDR3 in DNA: TGTGCCAGCAGCGTAGGGACTAGCGGGAGGCCCATGGAGCAGTTCTTC. It encodes CASSVGTSGRPMEQFF.

This chain joins TRBV20-1 and TRBJ2-1; TRBD2 aligns across 8 bases. The V gene's germline CDR1 is DFQATT and CDR2 SNEGSKA (reference sequence). V dropped 6 bases and J dropped 5; count of bases not matched to a gene: 6. The CDR3 loop spans 13 amino acids. The CDR3 bases are TGCAGTGCCCACGGGACTAGAAACAATGAGCAGTTCTTC. It specifies CSAHGTRNNEQFF.

V usage is TRBV7-3 and J usage is TRBJ2-1; no clear D. The CDR3 totals 15 residues. Germline lookup yields CDR1 SGHTA and CDR2 FQGTGA. The V and J ends lost 5 bases and 1 base respectively, with 12 bases between them. CDR3 in DNA: TGTGCCAGCAGCCCAAAAGGGAAGTCCTACAATGAGCAGTTCTTC. It encodes CASSPKGKSYNEQFF.

The V call is TRBV7-6, the J call TRBJ2-3; perhaps TRBD2 as D (6 bases). Deletions cut 1 base from V and 2 bases from J, with 10 bases between. Germline V gene lookup returns CDR1 SGHVS and CDR2 FNYEAQ. The CDR3 consists of 15 residues. CDR3 protein: CASSLGRELTDTQYF. CDR3 DNA sequence: TGTGCCAGCAGCTTAGGGCGGGAACTCACAGATACGCAGTATTTT. The complete variable domain, with remaining parts taken from reference TRBV7-6 and TRBJ2-3, reads GAGVSQSPRYKVTKRGQDVALRCDPISGHVSLYWYRQALGQGPEFLTYFNYEAQQDKSGLPNDRFSAERPEGSISTLTIQRTEQRDSAMYRCASSLGRELTDTQYFGPGTRLTVL.

The CDR3 bases are TGTGCCAGCATGAGAGTAAGGGGCGAGCAGTACTTC. Protein: CASMRVRGEQYF. V gene TRBV6-5 combines with J gene TRBJ2-7; D is perhaps TRBD1 (5 bases). Germline V gives CDR1 MNHEY, CDR2 SVGAGI. The CDR3 consists of 12 residues. Trimming stripped 7 bases from V and 6 bases from J, with 13 bases between.

In this sample, this clonotype turned up many times. The chain carries TRBV6-4 and TRBJ2-1; TRBD2 matches at 7 bases. Trimming removed 6 bases from V and 4 bases from J; junction bases left unmatched: 6. Germline V CDR1 and CDR2: MRHNA, SNTAGT. CDR3 length equals 14 residues. The chain's CDR3 is CASRPSGHYNEQFF. CDR3 coding DNA: TGTGCCAGCAGACCTAGCGGCCATTACAATGAGCAGTTCTTC.

This clonotype was detected a few times. The chain employs TRBV4-3 and TRBJ2-1; the match to TRBD2 covers 12 bases. Germline V gene lookup returns CDR1 LGHNA and CDR2 YSLEER. With 4 bases clipped from V and 7 bases from J, the junction kept 11 bases outside the gene matches. The CDR3 is 17 residues long. In nucleotides, the CDR3 is TGCGCCAGCAGCCCGCGACCTAGCGGGAGGGCCGCGAATGAGCAGTTCTTC. Translated: CASSPRPSGRAANEQFF.